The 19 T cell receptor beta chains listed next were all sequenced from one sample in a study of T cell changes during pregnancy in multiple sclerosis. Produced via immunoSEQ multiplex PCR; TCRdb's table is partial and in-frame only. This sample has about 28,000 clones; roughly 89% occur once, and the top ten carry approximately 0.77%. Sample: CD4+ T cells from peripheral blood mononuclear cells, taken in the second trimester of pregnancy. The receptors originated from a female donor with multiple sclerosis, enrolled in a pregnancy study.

The CDR3 sequence is CASSYEDRANYGYTF. CDR3 in DNA: TGCGCCAGCAGCTACGAAGACAGGGCTAACTATGGCTACACCTTC. The chain links TRBV5-1 to TRBJ1-2; 7 nucleotides agree with TRBD1. This CDR3 comprises 15 residues. J was trimmed by 0 bases and V by 3 bases; bases with no gene match: 5. Germline-derived CDR1 and CDR2 are SGHRS and YFSETQ.

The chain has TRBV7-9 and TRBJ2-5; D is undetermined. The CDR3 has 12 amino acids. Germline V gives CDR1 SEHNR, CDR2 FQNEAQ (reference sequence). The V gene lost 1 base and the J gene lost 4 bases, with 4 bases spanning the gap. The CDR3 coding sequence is TGTGCCAGCAGCTTAGGGAGAGAGACCCAGTACTTC. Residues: CASSLGRETQYF.

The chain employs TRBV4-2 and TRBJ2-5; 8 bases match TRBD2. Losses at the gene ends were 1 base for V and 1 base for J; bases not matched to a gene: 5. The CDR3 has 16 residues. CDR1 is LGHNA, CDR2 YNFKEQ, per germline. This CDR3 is CASSQGVAGSQETQYF. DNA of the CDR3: TGTGCCAGCAGCCAAGGGGTAGCGGGGAGCCAAGAGACCCAGTACTTC.

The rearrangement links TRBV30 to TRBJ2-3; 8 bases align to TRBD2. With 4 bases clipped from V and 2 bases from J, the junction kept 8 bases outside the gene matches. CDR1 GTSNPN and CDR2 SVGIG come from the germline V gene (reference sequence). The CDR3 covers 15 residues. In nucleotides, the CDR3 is TGTGCCTGGAACCCAGCGGGGGCCCACACAGATACGCAGTATTTT. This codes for CAWNPAGAHTDTQYF. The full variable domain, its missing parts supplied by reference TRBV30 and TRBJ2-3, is SQTIHQWPATLVQPVGSPLSLECTVEGTSNPNLYWYRQAAGRGLQLLFYSVGIGQISSEVPQNLSASRPQDRQFILSSKKLLLSDSGFYLCAWNPAGAHTDTQYFGPGTRLTVL.

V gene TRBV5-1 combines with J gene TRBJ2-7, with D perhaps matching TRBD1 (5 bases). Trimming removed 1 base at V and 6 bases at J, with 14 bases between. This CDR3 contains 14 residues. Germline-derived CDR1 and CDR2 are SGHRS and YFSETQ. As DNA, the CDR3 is TGCGCCAGCAGCTTGAGTTACGTGGGGCGCGAGCAGTACTTC. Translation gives CASSLSYVGREQYF. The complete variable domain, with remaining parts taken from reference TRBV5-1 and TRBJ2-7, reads KAGVTQTPRYLIKTRGQQVTLSCSPISGHRSVSWYQQTPGQGLQFLFEYFSETQRNKGNFPGRFSGRQFSNSRSEMNVSTLELGDSALYLCASSLSYVGREQYFGPGTRLTVT.

The CDR3 here is CASSLGQEQPQHF. The CDR3 coding sequence is TGTGCCAGCAGTTTGGGACAGGAACAGCCCCAGCATTTT. V is TRBV6-6 and J is TRBJ1-5; TRBD1 agrees at 8 bases. Trimming cost V 4 bases and J 7 bases; bases outside gene matches: 3. Germline CDR1 and CDR2: MNHNY and SVGAGI (reference sequence). CDR3 size: 13 residues.

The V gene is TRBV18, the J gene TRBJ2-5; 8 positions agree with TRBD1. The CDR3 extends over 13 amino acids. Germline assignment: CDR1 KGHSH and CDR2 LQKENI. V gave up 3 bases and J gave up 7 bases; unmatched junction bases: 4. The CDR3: CASSPDRDGTQYF. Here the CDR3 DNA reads TGTGCCAGCTCACCGGACAGGGACGGGACCCAGTACTTC.

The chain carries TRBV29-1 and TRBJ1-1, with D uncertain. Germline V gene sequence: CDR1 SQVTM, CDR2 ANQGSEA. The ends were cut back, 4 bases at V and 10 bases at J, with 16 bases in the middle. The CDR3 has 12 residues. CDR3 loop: CSVGRQNLGAFF. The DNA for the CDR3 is TGCAGCGTTGGTAGGCAAAACCTAGGAGCTTTCTTT.

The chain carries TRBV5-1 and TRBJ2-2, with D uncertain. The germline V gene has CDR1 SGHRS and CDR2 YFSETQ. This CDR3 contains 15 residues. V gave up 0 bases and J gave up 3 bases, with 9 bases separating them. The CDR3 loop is CASSLVADYTGELFF. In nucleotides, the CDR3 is TGCGCCAGCAGCTTGGTTGCAGATTACACCGGGGAGCTGTTTTTT.

The CDR3 loop reads CSAGEQPQHF. CDR3 DNA: TGCAGTGCCGGGGAGCAGCCCCAGCATTTT. The V call is TRBV20-1, the J call TRBJ1-5; D is undetermined. V was shortened by 6 bases and J by 7 bases, with 7 bases between the two germline ends. This CDR3 is 10 amino acids long. Germline V CDR1 and CDR2: DFQATT, SNEGSKA (reference sequence).

The CDR3 DNA sequence: TGTGCCAGCAGTGAAGCTCGAGGGCGGGGCCAATCGGGGGAGCTGTTTTTT. Translated, it gives CASSEARGRGQSGELFF. The V call is TRBV6-1, the J call TRBJ2-2; possibly TRBD2 for D (6 bases). The CDR3 is 17 residues long. Trimming took off 0 bases at V and 8 bases at J, with 19 bases between the two ends. CDR1 is MNHNS and CDR2 is SASEGT in the germline V gene.

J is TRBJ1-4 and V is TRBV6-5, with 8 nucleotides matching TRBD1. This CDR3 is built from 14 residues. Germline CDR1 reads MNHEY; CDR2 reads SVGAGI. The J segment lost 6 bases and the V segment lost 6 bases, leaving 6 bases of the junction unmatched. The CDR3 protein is CASSPKTGDEKLFF. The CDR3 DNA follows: TGTGCCAGCAGCCCAAAGACAGGGGATGAAAAACTGTTTTTT.

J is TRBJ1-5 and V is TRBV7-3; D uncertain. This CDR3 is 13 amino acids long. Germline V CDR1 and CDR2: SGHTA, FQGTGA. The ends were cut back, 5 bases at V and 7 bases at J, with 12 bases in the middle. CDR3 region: CASSPGYDQPQHF. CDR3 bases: TGTGCCAGCAGCCCAGGATACGACCAGCCCCAGCATTTT. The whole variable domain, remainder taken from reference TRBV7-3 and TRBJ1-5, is GAGVSQTPSNKVTEKGKYVELRCDPISGHTALYWYRQSLGQGPEFLIYFQGTGAADDSGLPNDRFFAVRPEGSVSTLKIQRTERGDSAVYLCASSPGYDQPQHFGDGTRLSIL.

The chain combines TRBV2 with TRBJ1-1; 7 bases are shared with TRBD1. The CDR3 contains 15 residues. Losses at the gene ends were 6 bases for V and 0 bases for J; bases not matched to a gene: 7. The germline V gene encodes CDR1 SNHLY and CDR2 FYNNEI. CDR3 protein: CASSAGQIMNTEAFF. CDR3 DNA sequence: TGTGCCAGCAGCGCGGGACAGATCATGAACACTGAAGCTTTCTTT.

The CDR3 nucleotides are TGTGCCAGCAGTGGATACAACGCTGAAGCTTTCTTT. Its protein is CASSGYNAEAFF. V and J are TRBV2 and TRBJ1-1; D ambiguous. There are 12 residues in the CDR3. V lost 4 bases and J lost 6, with 9 bases in between. Germline V gene lookup returns CDR1 SNHLY and CDR2 FYNNEI.

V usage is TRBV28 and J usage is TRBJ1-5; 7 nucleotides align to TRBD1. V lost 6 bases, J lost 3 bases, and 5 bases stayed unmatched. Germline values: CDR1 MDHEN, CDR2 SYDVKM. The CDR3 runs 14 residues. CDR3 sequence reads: CASRLGQYNQPQHF. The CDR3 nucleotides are TGTGCCAGCAGATTGGGACAGTACAATCAGCCCCAGCATTTT. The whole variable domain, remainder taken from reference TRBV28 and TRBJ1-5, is DVKVTQSSRYLVKRTGEKVFLECVQDMDHENMFWYRQDPGLGLRLIYFSYDVKMKEKGDIPEGYSVSREKKERFSLILESASTNQTSMYLCASRLGQYNQPQHFGDGTRLSIL.

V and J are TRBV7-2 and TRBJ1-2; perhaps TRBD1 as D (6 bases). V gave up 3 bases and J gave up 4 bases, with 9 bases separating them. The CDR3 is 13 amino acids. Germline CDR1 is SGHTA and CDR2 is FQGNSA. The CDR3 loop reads CASSFTGTYGYTF. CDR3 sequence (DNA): TGTGCCAGCAGCTTTACAGGGACCTATGGCTACACCTTC.

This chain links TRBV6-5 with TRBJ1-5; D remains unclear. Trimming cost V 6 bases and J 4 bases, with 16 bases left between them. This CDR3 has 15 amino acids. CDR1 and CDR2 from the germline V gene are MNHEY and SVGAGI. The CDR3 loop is CASSPRGEGNQPQHF. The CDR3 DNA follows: TGTGCCAGCAGCCCCCGCGGGGAAGGGAATCAGCCCCAGCATTTT.

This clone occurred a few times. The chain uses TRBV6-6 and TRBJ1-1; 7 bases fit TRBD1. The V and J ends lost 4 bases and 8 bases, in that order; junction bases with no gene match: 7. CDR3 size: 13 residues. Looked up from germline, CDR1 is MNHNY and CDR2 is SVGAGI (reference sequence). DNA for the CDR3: TGTGCCAGCAGTTTAGAGGGGACAGTCGAAGCTTTCTTT. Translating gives CASSLEGTVEAFF.